The 22 T cell receptor beta chains given below trace back to one sample, sequenced in a study of blood T cell repertoires in COVID-19. Some clones are missing from TCRdb's copy, which holds only in-frame ones; the method was immunoSEQ multiplex PCR. The repertoire holds some 270,000 clones, with about 90% as singletons. What was sequenced was PBMCs or T cells enriched from blood (not recorded which). The receptors here all came from a woman in her thirties with acute COVID-19.

The CDR3 DNA follows: TGTGCCAGCAGTGGACCGAACCCTGGACAGGTCGGATCCTATGGCTACACCTTC. As protein: CASSGPNPGQVGSYGYTF. This rearrangement joins TRBV6-1 to TRBJ1-2; 7 nucleotides align to TRBD1. Germline assignment: CDR1 MNHNS and CDR2 SASEGT. J lost 4 bases, V lost 4 bases, and 18 bases had no gene match. The CDR3 consists of 18 residues.

CDR3 region: CVRRYAIRDRSDEKLFF. The DNA of the CDR3 is TGTGTCAGAAGATACGCAATCCGGGACAGGTCTGATGAAAAACTGTTTTTT. The chain links TRBV7-5 to TRBJ1-4; TRBD1 is taken as the D call from the table, unchecked against the DNA. TRBV7-5 is noted as a pseudogene. This CDR3 has 17 residues.

The chain's CDR3 is CSVGGLAGTTDTQYF. CDR3 nucleotides: TGCAGCGTTGGTGGACTAGCGGGAACCACAGATACGCAGTATTTT. V and J are TRBV29-1 and TRBJ2-3; 12 nucleotides agree with TRBD2. CDR1 and CDR2 (germline): SQVTM, ANQGSEA. The CDR3 sequence is 15 residues long. Trimming cost V 4 bases and J 2 bases; bases outside gene matches: 4.

The V call is TRBV27, the J call TRBJ1-5; tentatively, D is TRBD1 (6 bases). Germline loops: CDR1 MNHEY, CDR2 SMNVEV (reference sequence). V gave up 4 bases and J gave up 7 bases, with 11 bases separating them. This CDR3 is 13 amino acids long. The CDR3 loop reads CASSSGVRQPQHF. The CDR3 nucleotides are TGTGCCAGCAGTTCAGGGGTCCGACAGCCCCAGCATTTT.

The chain combines TRBV2 with TRBJ2-1; 8 nucleotides line up with TRBD2. V trimming: 5 bases; J trimming: 3 bases; junction bases outside the gene matches: 12. The CDR3 extends over 17 amino acids. CDR1 SNHLY and CDR2 FYNNEI come from the germline V gene. CDR3 in DNA: TGTGCCAGCAGTCCCGATAATAGCGGGACCTTCTACAATGAGCAGTTCTTC. It is translated as CASSPDNSGTFYNEQFF.

The chain links TRBV4-3 to TRBJ2-1; D possibly corresponds to TRBD2 (6 bases). Germline values: CDR1 LGHNA, CDR2 YSLEER. This CDR3 is 15 amino acids long. Trimming pared 1 base from V and 5 bases from J, leaving 12 bases between. The CDR3 nucleotides are TGCGCCAGCAGCCAAGTCTCTAGCGCTAACAATGAGCAGTTCTTC. It encodes CASSQVSSANNEQFF.

The gene calls are TRBV28 and TRBJ1-2; D uncertain. Germline V gene sequence: CDR1 MDHEN, CDR2 SYDVKM. The CDR3 runs to 12 residues. The V and J ends lost 7 bases and 5 bases respectively, with 11 bases between them. CDR3 amino acids: CASTTSIYGYTF. DNA for the CDR3: TGTGCCAGCACTACCTCCATATATGGCTACACCTTC.

The V call is TRBV5-1, the J call TRBJ2-7; no clear D. CDR3 length: 13 residues. CDR1 is SGHRS, CDR2 YFSETQ, per germline. The V gene lost 2 bases and the J gene lost 3 bases, with 9 bases spanning the gap. The CDR3 DNA reads as TGCGCCAGCAGCTTAAATACAGACTACGAGCAGTACTTC. Translated: CASSLNTDYEQYF.

The chain uses TRBV2 and TRBJ2-3, with 8 bases that match TRBD1. V was clipped by 6 bases and J by 3 bases; unmatched bases: 5. This CDR3 region has 14 residues. Looked up from germline, CDR1 is SNHLY and CDR2 is FYNNEI. CDR3 sequence: CASRQGAQTDTQYF. CDR3 coding DNA: TGTGCCAGCAGGCAGGGGGCGCAAACAGATACGCAGTATTTT.

This chain links TRBV6-5 with TRBJ1-2; D is possibly TRBD1 (6 bases). Germline CDR1 MNHEY, CDR2 SVGAGI. CDR3 length: 13 amino acids. V was shortened by 0 bases and J by 6 bases, with 8 bases between the two germline ends. The CDR3 sequence: CASSYSPGDGYTF. The CDR3, as DNA: TGTGCCAGCAGTTACTCTCCAGGGGATGGCTACACCTTC.

The J gene is TRBJ2-1, the V gene TRBV3-1 (or the pseudogene TRBV3-2); TRBD2 matches at 10 bases. The CDR3 consists of 14 residues. Germline CDR1 is LGHDT and CDR2 is YNNKEL (reference sequence). V lost 1 base and J lost 15; bases outside the gene matches: 9. The CDR3 nucleotides are TGTGCCAGCAGCCAAGTTCTAGCGGGAGATCACGCGTTCTTC. As protein: CASSQVLAGDHAFF.

The chain couples TRBV19 to TRBJ1-6, with D perhaps TRBD1 (5 bases). CDR1 LNHDA and CDR2 SQIVND come from the germline V gene (reference sequence). The CDR3 is made up of 18 amino acids. V lost 6 bases and J lost 5, with 23 bases in between. DNA of the CDR3: TGTGCCAGTAGCCCCGGGACTCTCCGTAGGCTACATAATTCACCCCTCCACTTT. It translates to CASSPGTLRRLHNSPLHF.

The rearrangement uses TRBV12-3 or TRBV12-4 and TRBJ2-3, with D maybe TRBD2 (5 bases). The CDR3 sequence is 13 residues long. Trimming removed 6 bases from V and 2 bases from J, with 9 bases in between. CDR3 bases: TGTGCCAGCAGACTAGTCTACACAGATACGCAGTATTTT. Translating gives CASRLVYTDTQYF.

J is TRBJ2-1 and V is TRBV29-1; TRBD2 matches 8 bases. CDR1 and CDR2 (germline): SQVTM, ANQGSEA. The CDR3 runs to 14 residues. V trimming: 6 bases; J trimming: 7 bases; junction bases outside the gene matches: 11. The CDR3 spells CSVDSGAFVNEQFF. DNA for the CDR3: TGCAGCGTGGATAGCGGGGCCTTCGTGAATGAGCAGTTCTTC.

The chain links TRBV3-1 (or the pseudogene TRBV3-2) to TRBJ1-4, with D unclear. Trimming cost V 0 bases and J 4 bases, with 6 bases left between them. Germline V gene sequence: CDR1 LGHDT, CDR2 YNNKEL (reference sequence). This CDR3 has 14 amino acids. In DNA, the CDR3 is TGTGCCAGCAGCCAAGAGTCTATTAATGAAAAACTGTTTTTT. Translation gives CASSQESINEKLFF.

As concerns this clone: At one end, the junction sequence differs from germline, possibly due to a read error. CDR3 amino acids: CASSPQGQGADTQYF. The CDR3, as DNA: TGCGCCAGTAGCCCCCAAGGACAGGGGGCAGATACGCAGTATTTT. This sequence joins TRBV4-1 and TRBJ2-3, with 10 bases fitting TRBD1. Germline CDR1 is MGHRA and CDR2 is YSYEKL. The CDR3 sequence is 15 residues long.

CDR3 loop: CASSISGGAAKNIQYF. DNA of the CDR3: TGTGCCAGTAGTATTTCAGGGGGAGCGGCCAAAAACATTCAGTACTTC. The chain has TRBV19 and TRBJ2-4; TRBD1 matches at 7 bases. Germline-derived CDR1 and CDR2 are LNHDA and SQIVND (reference sequence). The CDR3 has 16 residues. V lost 3 bases to trimming and J lost 1 base; unmatched junction nucleotides: 6.

The rearrangement joins TRBV24-1 to TRBJ2-3; D uncertain. The CDR3 is 14 residues long. The germline V gene encodes CDR1 KGHDR and CDR2 SFDVKD. V was cut by 0 bases and J by 2 bases, with 5 bases left in between. The CDR3 loop reads CATSDLRSTDTQYF. CDR3 nucleotides: TGTGCCACCAGTGATTTGCGGTCCACAGATACGCAGTATTTT.

In nucleotides, the CDR3 is TGTGCCAGCAGTTTTAGGGGCAGTAACTATGGCTACACCTTC. It specifies CASSFRGSNYGYTF. This chain joins TRBV28 and TRBJ1-2; D is possibly TRBD1 (5 bases). The CDR3 runs to 14 residues. CDR1 MDHEN and CDR2 SYDVKM come from the germline V gene. Trimming pared 3 bases from V and 1 base from J, leaving 9 bases between.

The genes are TRBV9 and TRBJ1-2; 9 positions agree with TRBD1. Germline-derived CDR1 and CDR2 are SGDLS and YYNGEE. V was pared by 0 bases and J by 5 bases, with 8 bases of the junction left unmatched. This CDR3 has 16 residues. DNA of the CDR3: TGTGCCAGCAGCGTAGCTGTTGACAGGGGGACATATGGCTACACCTTC. This gives the protein CASSVAVDRGTYGYTF. The whole variable domain, filled in from reference TRBV9 and TRBJ1-2, reads DSGVTQTPKHLITATGQRVTLRCSPRSGDLSVYWYQQSLDQGLQFLIQYYNGEERAKGNILERFSAQQFPDLHSELNLSSLELGDSALYFCASSVAVDRGTYGYTFGSGTRLTVV.

This chain uses TRBV19 with TRBJ1-5; a weak D match, TRBD1 (6 bases). V dropped 6 bases and J dropped 4 bases, with 10 bases sitting between them. This CDR3 is built from 13 residues. Germline V lookup: CDR1 LNHDA, CDR2 SQIVND (reference sequence). The CDR3 loop is CASSDQGNQPQHF. CDR3 nucleotide sequence: TGTGCCAGTAGCGACCAGGGGAATCAGCCCCAGCATTTT.

V usage is TRBV7-3 and J usage is TRBJ1-2, with 8 nucleotides matching TRBD1. The ends lost 3 bases at V and 4 bases at J; junction bases unmatched: 4. The length of the CDR3 is 14 residues. CDR1 and CDR2 (germline): SGHTA, FQGTGA. DNA of the CDR3: TGTGCCAGCAGCTTGACAGGGGACAGCTATGGCTACACCTTC. This sequence encodes CASSLTGDSYGYTF.